This T cell receptor (beta chain) was sequenced for a study of cytomegalovirus exposure and HLA in healthy donors. Overall study results and limits: As was reported, the classifier diagnosed cytomegalovirus status with high specificity and sensitivity. The tendency of first-cohort TCR clusters to co-occur in the 100 to 150 validation repertoires was identified by a subsequent analysis. In vitro, a few CMV-associated chains proved specific for CMV antigens.

Sequencing was performed with immunoSEQ multiplex PCR; in TCRdb, only in-frame clones are kept and a portion is missing. Among some 210,000 clones listed, approximately 87% were seen once. The donors were part of the approximately 130-subject validation cohort, which stood apart from the approximately 700-subject first cohort. Germline values: CDR1 SGHNT, CDR2 YYREEE (reference sequence). V was shortened by 5 bases and J by 8 bases, with 16 bases between the two germline ends. CDR3 size: 14 residues. As to this clone: Antigen: not known.

V gene TRBV5-4 combines with J gene TRBJ1-4; perhaps TRBD1 as D (5 bases). This clonotype originated in a woman between 18 and 29 years old in good health and CMV-seronegative. Sample: PBMCs. DNA of the CDR3: TGTGCCAGCAGGGCCTGGGGCAGCAGAGAAAAACTGTTTTTT. It yields the protein CASRAWGSREKLFF.